The 22 T cell receptor beta chains in this list originate from one sample, sequenced in a study of early T cells in non-severe SARS-CoV-2 infection. TCRdb independently ran MiXCR on the 5' RACE reads; one entry per CDR3 protein. Of 45,000 to 55,000 distinct CDR3 sequences in the sample, less than 15% are singletons; the top ten hold about 9.4%. Specimen: whole blood. The origin of the receptors is an adult who was a healthcare worker with PCR-confirmed SARS-CoV-2 infection or an uninfected control (not recorded which).

This clonotype was recorded at least ten times. The genes are TRBV5-4 and TRBJ1-2; D is perhaps TRBD1 (6 bases). Trimming took 4 bases from V and 4 from J, leaving 11 bases between them. The germline CDR1 and CDR2 sequences are SGHNT and YYREEE (reference sequence). The CDR3 spans 13 residues. The CDR3 loop is CASSDRTFYGYTF. DNA of the CDR3: TGTGCCAGCAGCGACAGGACCTTCTATGGCTACACCTTC.

Only a few counts were recorded for this clonotype. The V gene is TRBV5-6, the J gene TRBJ1-2; D is perhaps TRBD1 (5 bases). Between the trimmed V and J ends, which lost 3 bases and 8 bases, there was a span of 14 bases. This CDR3 has 13 amino acids. The V gene's germline CDR1 is SGHDT and CDR2 YYEEEE. CDR3 nucleotides: TGTGCCAGCAGCTCGGGACTCCCCAGCGGCTACACCTTC. This codes for CASSSGLPSGYTF.

The chain is built from TRBV5-6 and TRBJ2-2; 10 bases align to TRBD1. The germline V gene has CDR1 SGHDT and CDR2 YYEEEE. V lost 4 bases to trimming and J lost 1 base; unmatched junction nucleotides: 7. This CDR3 spans 17 amino acids. The CDR3 is CASSLLGDRGNTGELFF. The CDR3 DNA reads TGTGCCAGCAGCCTCCTTGGGGACAGGGGGAACACCGGGGAGCTGTTTTTT.

In this sample, this clonotype turned up many times. The CDR3 region is CAWSRQGSSPLHF. The CDR3 DNA is TGTGCCTGGAGCAGGCAGGGTTCTTCACCCCTCCACTTT. V and J are TRBV30 and TRBJ1-6; perhaps TRBD1 as D (5 bases). Per germline, CDR1 GTSNPN and CDR2 SVGIG (reference sequence). Between the trimmed V and J ends, which lost 3 bases and 9 bases, there was a span of 12 bases. The CDR3 totals 13 residues.

There are many counts of this clonotype. This chain uses TRBV30 with TRBJ2-1, with 7 nucleotides matching TRBD2. With V trimmed by 5 bases and J by 6 bases, 13 bases remained unmatched. Germline CDR1 reads GTSNPN; CDR2 reads SVGIG (reference sequence). The length of the CDR3 is 15 residues. The CDR3: CAWDGRGTSGNEQFF. CDR3 bases: TGTGCCTGGGACGGGCGGGGGACCTCCGGCAATGAGCAGTTCTTC.

This clonotype was seen ten or more times. The chain has TRBV16 and TRBJ2-1; D possibly corresponds to TRBD1 (5 bases). Germline assignment: CDR1 KGHSY and CDR2 FQNENV. CDR3 length equals 14 residues. V lost 1 base to trimming and J lost 5 bases, with 9 bases between them. The CDR3 DNA reads as TGTGCCAGCAGCCAATTGGGGCGTAACAATGAGCAGTTCTTC. It specifies CASSQLGRNNEQFF.

This clonotype was observed at least ten times. The rearrangement uses TRBV6-5 and TRBJ2-3, with 8 bases lining up with TRBD1. There are 15 residues in the CDR3. The V segment lost 6 bases and the J segment 3 bases; nucleotides outside the gene matches: 8. The germline V gene encodes CDR1 MNHEY and CDR2 SVGAGI. This CDR3 is CASRRQGLGTDTQYF. DNA of the CDR3: TGTGCCAGCAGGAGACAGGGGCTGGGTACAGATACGCAGTATTTT.

This clonotype was picked up many times. The V gene is TRBV10-3, the J gene TRBJ1-1; tentative D call: TRBD1 (5 bases). V lost 3 bases and J 7 bases, leaving 12 bases between the germline ends. The length of the CDR3 is 13 residues. Germline V CDR1 and CDR2: ENHRY, SYGVKD. CDR3 protein: CAISEERGVEAFF. DNA for the CDR3: TGTGCCATCAGTGAAGAAAGGGGCGTTGAAGCTTTCTTT.

Regarding this clonotype: One base away lies a much larger clone, so this may be a sequencing read error. This rearrangement joins TRBV29-1 to TRBJ1-1, with D unclear. The germline V gene encodes CDR1 SQVTM and CDR2 ANQGSEA. The V end was cut by 6 bases, the J end by 2 bases, with 10 bases between. The CDR3 loop spans 12 amino acids. The CDR3, as DNA: TGCAGCGTGCGGTCAGCTAACACTGAAGCTTTCTTT. It is translated as CSVRSANTEAFF.

This clonotype was observed many times. The gene calls are TRBV24-1 and TRBJ2-7; possibly TRBD1 or TRBD2 for D (5 bases each). Trimming removed 0 bases from V and 5 bases from J, with 7 bases in between. This CDR3 is 13 amino acids long. Germline lookup yields CDR1 KGHDR and CDR2 SFDVKD. The CDR3: CATSDLMGDEQYF. The CDR3 bases are TGTGCCACCAGTGATTTGATGGGGGACGAGCAGTACTTC.

V gene TRBV6-5 combines with J gene TRBJ1-5, with D unresolved. Between the trimmed V and J ends, which lost 0 bases and 2 bases, there was a span of 11 bases. Germline V CDR1 and CDR2: MNHEY, SVGAGI. CDR3 length equals 16 residues. CDR3: CASSYSFIRGNQPQHF. The DNA for the CDR3 is TGTGCCAGCAGTTACTCGTTTATCCGGGGCAATCAGCCCCAGCATTTT.

The chain uses TRBV11-2 and TRBJ2-7, with D unclear. The CDR3 extends over 14 amino acids. Germline V gives CDR1 SGHAT, CDR2 FQNNGV. V shed 0 bases and J shed 4 bases, with 10 bases lying between them. CDR3 sequence: CASSLDRRFYEQYF. The CDR3 DNA sequence: TGTGCCAGCAGCTTAGATCGTAGGTTTTACGAGCAGTACTTC.

The table lists this clonotype with many counts. This sequence joins TRBV3-1 and TRBJ2-4, with a tentative D call TRBD1 (6 bases). Germline CDR1 reads LGHDT; CDR2 reads YNNKEL (reference sequence). V lost 5 bases and J 4 bases, leaving 18 bases between the germline ends. This CDR3 is 16 amino acids long. CDR3 sequence reads: CASSGGMGHKKNIQYF. CDR3 in DNA: TGTGCCAGCAGCGGGGGCATGGGACACAAGAAAAACATTCAGTACTTC.

At least ten counts were recorded for this clonotype. V and J are TRBV19 and TRBJ2-2, with a tentative D call TRBD1 (5 bases). V shed 2 bases and J shed 3 bases, with 13 bases lying between them. CDR1 LNHDA and CDR2 SQIVND come from the germline V gene (reference sequence). The length of the CDR3 is 16 residues. CDR3 coding DNA: TGTGCCAGTAGTATAAGGGCACAGGAAGACACCGGGGAGCTGTTTTTT. It yields the protein CASSIRAQEDTGELFF.

This clonotype was picked up many times. The rearrangement uses TRBV5-4 and TRBJ2-3; the match to TRBD2 covers 12 bases. CDR1 is SGHNT and CDR2 is YYREEE in the germline V gene (reference sequence). This CDR3 spans 15 amino acids. After removal of 4 bases from V and 4 bases from J, the junction contained 4 bases not matched to a gene. The CDR3: CASSPGTSGPDTQYF. CDR3 sequence (DNA): TGTGCCAGCAGCCCAGGGACTAGCGGGCCAGATACGCAGTATTTT.

The table lists this clonotype with many counts. J is TRBJ2-5 and V is TRBV5-1; 7 nucleotides align to TRBD1. CDR1 is SGHRS, CDR2 YFSETQ, per germline. The CDR3 has 14 amino acids. V lost 4 bases to trimming and J lost 5 bases; unmatched junction nucleotides: 8. The CDR3 nucleotides read TGCGCCAGCAGCCGAACAGGGGTGTCGGAGACCCAGTACTTC. Its translation: CASSRTGVSETQYF.

This clonotype was counted at least ten times. The chain recombines TRBV18 with TRBJ2-1; 10 bases are a match to TRBD1. V trimming: 3 bases; J trimming: 6 bases; junction bases outside the gene matches: 17. Germline V gives CDR1 KGHSH, CDR2 LQKENI. The CDR3 consists of 19 residues. The DNA for the CDR3 is TGTGCCAGCTCACCCAACGACCGGGACAGGGGACTTGTCGGCAATGAGCAGTTCTTC. Amino acid sequence: CASSPNDRDRGLVGNEQFF.

There are many counts of this clonotype. The chain recombines TRBV5-5 with TRBJ1-5; 7 bases line up with TRBD1. Per germline, CDR1 SGHKS and CDR2 YYEKEE (reference sequence). V shed 0 bases and J 6 bases; nucleotides not matched to a gene: 12. The length of the CDR3 is 17 residues. In DNA form, the CDR3 reads TGTGCCAGCAGCTTGGCCTCGTTAAGGGGGCGAGTTCAGCCCCAGCATTTT. Translated, it gives CASSLASLRGRVQPQHF.

The chain uses TRBV7-9 and TRBJ2-3; D not resolved. CDR1 is SEHNR, CDR2 FQNEAQ, per germline (reference sequence). This CDR3 has 13 residues. Trimming cost V 4 bases and J 4 bases, with 9 bases left between them. In nucleotides, the CDR3 is TGTGCCAGCAGCTCAAGTCGCGCAGATACGCAGTATTTT. It yields the protein CASSSSRADTQYF.

This clonotype came up many times. The chain is built from TRBV20-1 and TRBJ2-1; 15 bases map to TRBD2. Trimming cost V 2 bases and J 4 bases; bases outside gene matches: 6. CDR1 and CDR2 from the germline V gene are DFQATT and SNEGSKA (reference sequence). The CDR3 is made up of 17 amino acids. The CDR3 region has the DNA TGCAGTGCTAGAAAGCCCGGACTAGCGGGGGGGTACAATGAGCAGTTCTTC. This encodes CSARKPGLAGGYNEQFF.

A note on this clonotype: A read error may be the cause here, since a much bigger clone is one base away. The chain combines TRBV15 with TRBJ2-3; D unclear. The CDR3 consists of 14 residues. Per germline, CDR1 LNHNV and CDR2 YYDKDF (reference sequence). V lost 5 bases and J 2 bases, leaving 11 bases between the germline ends. The CDR3 DNA sequence: TGTGCCACCAGCTTTGACTTGGACACAGATACGCAGTATTTT. This sequence encodes CATSFDLDTDTQYF. Variable domain in full (rest from reference TRBV15 and TRBJ2-3): DAMVIQNPRYQVTQFGKPVTLSCSQTLNHNVMYWYQQKSSQAPKLLFHYYDKDFNNEADTPDNFQSRRPNTSFCFLDIRSPGLGDTAMYLCATSFDLDTDTQYFGPGTRLTVL.

The J gene is TRBJ2-3, the V gene TRBV29-1; D may correspond to TRBD1 or TRBD2 (5 bases each). Germline V gene data show CDR1 as SQVTM and CDR2 as ANQGSEA. This CDR3 contains 11 residues. V was clipped by 3 bases and J by 13 bases, with 14 bases between them. CDR3 residues: CSVEVQGVKYF. The CDR3 coding sequence is TGCAGCGTTGAGGTCCAGGGAGTTAAGTATTTT.